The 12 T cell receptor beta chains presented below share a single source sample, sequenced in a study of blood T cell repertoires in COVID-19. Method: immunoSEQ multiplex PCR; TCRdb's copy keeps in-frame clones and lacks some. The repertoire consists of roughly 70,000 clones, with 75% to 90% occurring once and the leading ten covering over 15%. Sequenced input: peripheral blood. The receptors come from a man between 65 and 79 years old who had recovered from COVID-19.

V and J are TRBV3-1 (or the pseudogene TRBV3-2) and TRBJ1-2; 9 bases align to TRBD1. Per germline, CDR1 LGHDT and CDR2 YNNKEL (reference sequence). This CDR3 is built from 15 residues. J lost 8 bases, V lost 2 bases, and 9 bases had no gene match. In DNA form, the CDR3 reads TGTGCCAGCAGCCAAAAAGGGGACAGGGTAGGGGGCTACACCTTC. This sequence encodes CASSQKGDRVGGYTF.

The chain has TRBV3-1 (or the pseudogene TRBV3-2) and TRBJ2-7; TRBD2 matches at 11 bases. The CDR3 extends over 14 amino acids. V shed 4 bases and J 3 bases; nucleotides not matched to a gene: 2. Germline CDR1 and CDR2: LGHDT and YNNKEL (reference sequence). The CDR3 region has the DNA TGTGCCAGCAGCCTAGCGGGGGGGCTCTACGAGCAGTACTTC. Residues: CASSLAGGLYEQYF.

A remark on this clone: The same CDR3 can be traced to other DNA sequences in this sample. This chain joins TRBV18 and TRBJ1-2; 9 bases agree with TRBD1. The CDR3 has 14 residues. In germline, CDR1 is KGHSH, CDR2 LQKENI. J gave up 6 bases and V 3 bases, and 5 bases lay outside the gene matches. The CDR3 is CASSPTTGGDGYTF. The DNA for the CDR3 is TGTGCCAGCTCACCGACCACAGGGGGCGATGGCTACACCTTC.

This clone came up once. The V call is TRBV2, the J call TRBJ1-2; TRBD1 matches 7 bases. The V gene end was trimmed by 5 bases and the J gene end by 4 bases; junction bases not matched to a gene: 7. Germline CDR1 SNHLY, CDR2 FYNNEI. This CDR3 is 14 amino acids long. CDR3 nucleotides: TGTGCCAGCAGTAGGGGGCAGGACCTCTATGGCTACACCTTC. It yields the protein CASSRGQDLYGYTF.

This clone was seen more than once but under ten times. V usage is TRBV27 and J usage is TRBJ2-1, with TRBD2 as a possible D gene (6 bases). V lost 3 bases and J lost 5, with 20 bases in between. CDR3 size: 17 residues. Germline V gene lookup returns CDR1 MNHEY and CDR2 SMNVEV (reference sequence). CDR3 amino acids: CASSFGVWGRKHNEQFF. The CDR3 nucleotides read TGTGCCAGCAGTTTTGGGGTATGGGGGAGGAAACACAATGAGCAGTTCTTC.

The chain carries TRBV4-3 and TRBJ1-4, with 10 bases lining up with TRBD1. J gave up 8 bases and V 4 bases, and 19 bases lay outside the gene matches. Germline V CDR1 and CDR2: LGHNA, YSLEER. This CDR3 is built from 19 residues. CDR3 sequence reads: CASSPLHLQSGQGNEKLFF. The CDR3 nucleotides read TGCGCCAGCAGCCCTCTGCATTTACAATCGGGACAGGGGAACGAAAAACTGTTTTTT.

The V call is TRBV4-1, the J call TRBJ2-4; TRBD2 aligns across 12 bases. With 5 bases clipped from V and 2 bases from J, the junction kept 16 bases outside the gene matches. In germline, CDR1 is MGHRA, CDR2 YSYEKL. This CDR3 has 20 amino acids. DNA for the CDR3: TGCGCCAGCAGCTCCCCTAGCGGGGGGGCTAATTCGCTAACCAAAAACATTCAGTACTTC. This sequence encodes CASSSPSGGANSLTKNIQYF.

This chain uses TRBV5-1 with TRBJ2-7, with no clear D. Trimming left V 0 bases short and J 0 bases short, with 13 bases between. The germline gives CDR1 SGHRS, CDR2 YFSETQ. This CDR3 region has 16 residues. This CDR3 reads CASSLGVTVSSYEQYF. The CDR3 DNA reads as TGCGCCAGCAGCTTGGGGGTCACAGTTAGCTCCTACGAGCAGTACTTC.

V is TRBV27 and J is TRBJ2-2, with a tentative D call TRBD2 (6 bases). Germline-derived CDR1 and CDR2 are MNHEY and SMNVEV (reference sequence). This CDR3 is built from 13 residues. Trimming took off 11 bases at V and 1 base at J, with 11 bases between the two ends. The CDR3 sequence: CASRSGNTGELFF. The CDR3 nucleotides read TGTGCCTCACGTAGCGGGAACACCGGGGAGCTGTTTTTT.

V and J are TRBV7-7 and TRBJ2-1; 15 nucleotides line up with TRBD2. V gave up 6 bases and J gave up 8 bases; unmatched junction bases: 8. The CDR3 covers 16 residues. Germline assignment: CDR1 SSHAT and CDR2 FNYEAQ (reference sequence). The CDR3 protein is CASSRGLAGGADEQFF. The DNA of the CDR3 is TGTGCCAGCAGTCGCGGACTAGCGGGAGGGGCCGATGAGCAGTTCTTC.

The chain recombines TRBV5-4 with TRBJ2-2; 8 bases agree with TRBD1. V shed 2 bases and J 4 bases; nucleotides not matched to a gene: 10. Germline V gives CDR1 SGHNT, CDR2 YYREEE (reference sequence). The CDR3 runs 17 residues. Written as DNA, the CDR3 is TGTGCCAGCAGCTTATTACTGGGACAGGACCCCACCGGGGAGCTGTTTTTT. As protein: CASSLLLGQDPTGELFF.

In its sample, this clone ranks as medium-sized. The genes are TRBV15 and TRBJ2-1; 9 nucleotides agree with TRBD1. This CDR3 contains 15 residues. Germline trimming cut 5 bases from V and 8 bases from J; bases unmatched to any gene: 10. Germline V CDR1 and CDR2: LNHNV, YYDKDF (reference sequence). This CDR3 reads CATSSGQGGGDEQFF. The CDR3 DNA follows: TGTGCCACCAGCTCGGGACAGGGTGGCGGGGATGAGCAGTTCTTC.